The sample holds a few counts of the clone carrying this T cell receptor (beta chain). As yet, its antigen is unknown. CDR3 length equals 15 residues. The germline CDR1 and CDR2 sequences are SGHTA and FQGNSA. Trimming stripped 4 bases from V and 3 bases from J, with 15 bases between. These data belong to a study of cytomegalovirus exposure and HLA in healthy donors. Regarding the study as a whole: Earlier results showed most TCR beta V segments being productive about 90% or about 30% of the time. The authors excluded some V segments, including TRBV6-2 and TRBV6-3, as indistinguishable. A later look showed TCR association rates differing by HLA locus, highest for DRB1 and lowest for HLA-C.

The PCR made use of 60 Vbeta and 13 Jbeta primers. TCRdb's table, derived via immunoSEQ multiplex PCR, lists solely in-frame clones and lacks some. The table shows 110,000 or so clones, with roughly three quarters occurring only once. Sequencing was carried out using PBMCs. The source is a woman aged 45-65 years in good health and CMV-seropositive. J is TRBJ1-1 and V is TRBV7-2, with D perhaps TRBD1 (5 bases). The DNA of the CDR3 is TGTGCCAGCAGCTCACTACAGGTCCAGGACACTGAAGCTTTCTTT. It translates to CASSSLQVQDTEAFF.